This TCR beta chain was found in a study of vaccination effects on CD4 cells after COVID-19. Study-level results: Clones from infection and from vaccination both contracted markedly late after vaccination. Healthy vaccinees had only 1 of 255 vaccine-induced clones cross-react with common cold coronaviruses.

CDR1 KGHSH and CDR2 LQKENI come from the germline V gene. V lost 4 bases and J lost 4, with 13 bases in between. The CDR3 is 15 amino acids. With regard to this clone: The antigen remains unidentified.

Antigen-specific CD4+ T cells were first expanded with viral peptide pools by the ViraFEST assay and only then sequenced. Between days 9 and 10 of culture, CD4+ T cells were separated out. None of these healthy vaccinees had been infected with SARS-CoV-2 before vaccination. Two million PBMC per well received approximately 10 IU/ml IL-2 and approximately 9.2 ug/ml peptides in culture. Days 3 and 7 were when half the medium was replaced with IL-2 medium. Clones were read by immunoSEQ multiplex PCR, and TCRdb kept only the in-frame ones, dropping some. The top ten hold around 2.8% of the sample, which has tens of thousands of clones, roughly four fifths seen once.

The chain links TRBV18 to TRBJ2-2; perhaps TRBD2 as D (6 bases). Source: CD4+ T cells from PBMCs cultured with HCoV-NL63 spike peptides, taken before COVID-19 vaccination. The source is a human donor who received a COVID-19 vaccine. CDR3 protein: CASSRSEGGTGELFF. The CDR3 coding sequence is TGTGCCAGCTCACGGTCGGAGGGTGGCACCGGGGAGCTGTTTTTT.